The clone carrying this T cell receptor (beta chain) has a handful of counts. Antigen unknown. Only in-frame clones appear in the TCRdb table, and some are missing; sequencing was by immunoSEQ multiplex PCR. The sample comprises 200,000 to 250,000 clones, more than 70% of which are singletons, and roughly 11% rests with the top ten. This specimen belongs to a study of cytotoxic CD8 clonotypes in ibrutinib-treated CLL. Study details: Samples yielded averages of hundreds of thousands of productive templates and 90,000 to 95,000 productive rearrangements.

Study-wide points: At the start, clonality exceeded age-matched healthy donors and followed circulating CD8+ T-cell counts.

V was cut by 6 bases and J by 4 bases, with 16 bases left in between. The CDR3 sequence is 14 residues long. Germline V gives CDR1 LNHDA, CDR2 SQIVND (reference sequence). Sample: PBMCs, taken after 12 months of ibrutinib treatment. This clonotype was obtained from a human donor with chronic lymphocytic leukemia. The genes are TRBV19 and TRBJ2-7, with D tentatively TRBD2 (6 bases). In nucleotides, the CDR3 is TGTGCCAGTAGAAAGAGTAGCGGAGCGTACGAGCAGTACTTC. Its translation is CASRKSSGAYEQYF.